The 28 T cell receptor beta chains presented below share a single source sample, sequenced in a study of blood T cell repertoires in COVID-19. Clones were sequenced by immunoSEQ multiplex PCR, and TCRdb holds only the in-frame ones, with some missing. The sample consists of 70,000 to 95,000 clones, around 92% of them appearing once. Sequenced: peripheral blood. The receptor set was obtained from a woman in her sixties with active COVID-19.

V gene TRBV7-2 combines with J gene TRBJ1-1; 10 nucleotides agree with TRBD1. CDR1 and CDR2 (germline): SGHTA, FQGNSA. The CDR3 extends over 14 amino acids. The V segment lost 5 bases and the J segment 7 bases; nucleotides outside the gene matches: 7. The DNA for the CDR3 is TGTGCCAGCAGCGCAACCGGGACAGGGGTTGAAGCTTTCTTT. This codes for CASSATGTGVEAFF.

V is TRBV7-2 and J is TRBJ2-7; 9 bases line up with TRBD1. The CDR3 consists of 15 residues. The V gene's germline CDR1 is SGHTA and CDR2 FQGNSA. After removal of 5 bases from V and 6 bases from J, the junction contained 11 bases not matched to a gene. The CDR3, as DNA: TGTGCCAGCAGCCGGGAGACAGGGGGTTCAGTCGAGCAGTACTTC. Translating it yields CASSRETGGSVEQYF.

V usage is TRBV19 and J usage is TRBJ2-3; D is ambiguous. Germline V gene lookup returns CDR1 LNHDA and CDR2 SQIVND (reference sequence). The V and J ends lost 5 bases and 9 bases respectively, with 12 bases between them. The CDR3 extends over 12 amino acids. CDR3 protein: CASSPQRSTQYF. The DNA of the CDR3 is TGTGCCAGTAGTCCCCAGCGTTCGACGCAGTATTTT.

This rearrangement joins TRBV28 to TRBJ1-2, with D possibly TRBD1 on 5 matching bases. CDR1 is MDHEN and CDR2 is SYDVKM in the germline V gene. The length of the CDR3 is 14 residues. Between the trimmed V and J ends, which lost 6 bases and 4 bases, there was a span of 15 bases. CDR3 loop: CASRDTQSTYGYTF. CDR3 bases: TGTGCCAGCAGGGACACCCAGTCTACCTATGGCTACACCTTC.

This clone was counted a single time. The chain combines TRBV18 with TRBJ2-3, with TRBD2 matching over 15 bases. Germline trimming cut 1 base from V and 1 base from J; bases unmatched to any gene: 3. Per germline, CDR1 KGHSH and CDR2 LQKENI. CDR3 size: 18 residues. CDR3 protein: CASSPRGLAGGGTDTQYF. CDR3 nucleotides: TGTGCCAGCTCACCACGTGGACTAGCGGGGGGGGGCACAGATACGCAGTATTTT.

V and J are TRBV7-6 and TRBJ2-3; maybe TRBD2 (7 bases). The CDR3 length is 18 residues. Per germline, CDR1 SGHVS and CDR2 FNYEAQ. Deletions cut 1 base from V and 7 bases from J, with 24 bases between. CDR3 in amino acids: CASSLVPPGGTSRYTQYF. CDR3 nucleotide sequence: TGTGCCAGCAGCTTAGTTCCACCGGGGGGCACTTCCCGATATACGCAGTATTTT.

This rearrangement joins TRBV6-6 to TRBJ2-6, with D possibly being TRBD1 (6 bases). CDR1 and CDR2 from the germline V gene are MNHNY and SVGAGI (reference sequence). V was shortened by 2 bases and J by 4 bases, with 9 bases between the two germline ends. The CDR3 has 15 amino acids. The CDR3 sequence is CASSYQGSGANVLTF. In nucleotides, the CDR3 is TGTGCCAGCAGTTACCAGGGGTCAGGGGCCAACGTCCTGACTTTC.

The CDR3 loop reads CAWSDAGTPRNSPLHF. CDR3 nucleotides: TGTGCCTGGAGTGACGCCGGGACACCGAGGAATTCACCCCTCCACTTT. V gene TRBV30 combines with J gene TRBJ1-6; possibly TRBD1 for D (6 bases). CDR3 size: 16 residues. Germline V gives CDR1 GTSNPN, CDR2 SVGIG (reference sequence). The germline V and J ends were trimmed by 1 base and 7 bases, with 17 bases remaining between them.

V gene TRBV2 combines with J gene TRBJ2-6; D remains ambiguous. V was pared by 6 bases and J by 0 bases, with 6 bases between. This CDR3 is built from 14 residues. Germline V gene lookup returns CDR1 SNHLY and CDR2 FYNNEI. The CDR3 nucleotides are TGTGCCAGCAGGAAGAGCTCTGGGGCCAACGTCCTGACTTTC. Its protein is CASRKSSGANVLTF.

V usage is TRBV7-3 and J usage is TRBJ1-1, with D possibly TRBD1 on 5 matching bases. Germline V gene data show CDR1 as SGHTA and CDR2 as FQGTGA. The CDR3 is made up of 15 amino acids. Between the trimmed V and J ends, which lost 4 bases and 0 bases, there was a span of 12 bases. CDR3 protein: CASSSKTDMNTEAFF. The CDR3 DNA sequence: TGTGCCAGCAGCTCCAAGACAGACATGAACACTGAAGCTTTCTTT.

The chain carries TRBV4-3 and TRBJ1-1; tentatively, D is TRBD1 (6 bases). The V end lost 0 bases, the J end lost 5 bases, and 10 bases lay between the germline ends. The CDR3 sequence is 14 residues long. Germline values: CDR1 LGHNA, CDR2 YSLEER. The CDR3 protein is CASSQDGGTTEAFF. CDR3 nucleotides: TGCGCCAGCAGCCAAGACGGTGGGACAACTGAAGCTTTCTTT.

The CDR3 sequence is CASSPWGGLQETQYF. For the CDR3, the DNA is TGTGCCAGCAGCCCGTGGGGGGGGCTCCAAGAGACCCAGTACTTC. The rearrangement uses TRBV7-2 and TRBJ2-5, with TRBD2 as a possible D gene (7 bases). Per germline, CDR1 SGHTA and CDR2 FQGNSA. Trimming pared 5 bases from V and 1 base from J, leaving 14 bases between. The CDR3 consists of 15 residues.

The genes are TRBV27 and TRBJ2-2, with 8 bases that match TRBD2. Germline V gives CDR1 MNHEY, CDR2 SMNVEV (reference sequence). V was clipped by 6 bases and J by 1 base; unmatched bases: 7. The CDR3 is 16 residues long. CDR3 region: CASSFRGRLNTGELFF. The CDR3 nucleotides read TGTGCCAGCAGCTTCCGCGGGAGGCTGAACACCGGGGAGCTGTTTTTT.

The chain uses TRBV18 and TRBJ2-7; D unresolved. Germline assignment: CDR1 KGHSH and CDR2 LQKENI. This CDR3 comprises 11 residues. Trimming removed 6 bases at V and 5 bases at J, with 8 bases between. The CDR3, as DNA: TGTGCCAGCTCCGCGCAGGACGAGCAGTACTTC. It specifies CASSAQDEQYF.

This chain joins TRBV6-5 and TRBJ2-5, with a possible D match to TRBD1 (6 bases). CDR3 length equals 14 residues. Germline V gene sequence: CDR1 MNHEY, CDR2 SVGAGI. V was pared by 0 bases and J by 4 bases, with 9 bases between. Written as DNA, the CDR3 is TGTGCCAGCAGTTACTCGCAGGGGCGAGAGACCCAGTACTTC. This sequence encodes CASSYSQGRETQYF.

The chain uses TRBV27 and TRBJ2-5; possibly TRBD1 for D (6 bases). Trimming removed 6 bases at V and 6 bases at J, with 17 bases between. The V gene's germline CDR1 is MNHEY and CDR2 SMNVEV (reference sequence). The length of the CDR3 is 14 residues. The CDR3 DNA is TGTGCCAGCAGCTCAATCGGACAGAAAAAGACCCAGTACTTC. It codes for CASSSIGQKKTQYF.

The chain recombines TRBV11-3 with TRBJ1-4; 7 bases are shared with TRBD1. Trimming took 0 bases from V and 6 from J; bases not matched to a gene: 4. Germline CDR1 and CDR2: SGHNT and YENEEA. The CDR3 consists of 15 residues. The CDR3, as DNA: TGTGCCAGCAGCTTAGAAGGGGGCGCGGATGAAAAACTGTTTTTT. Protein product: CASSLEGGADEKLFF.

This rearrangement joins TRBV27 to TRBJ2-1; 11 nucleotides agree with TRBD2. Trimming at V came to 8 bases and at J to 4 bases, leaving 4 bases not matched to a gene. The CDR3 is 14 residues long. Germline lookup yields CDR1 MNHEY and CDR2 SMNVEV (reference sequence). CDR3 sequence: CASRGTSGYNEQFF. The CDR3, as DNA: TGTGCCAGCCGAGGGACTAGCGGTTACAATGAGCAGTTCTTC.

The chain uses TRBV28 and TRBJ1-1, with D possibly matching TRBD1 (5 bases). Germline loops: CDR1 MDHEN, CDR2 SYDVKM. V was pared by 3 bases and J by 4 bases, with 12 bases between. The CDR3 is 14 residues long. CDR3 region: CASSLVARATEAFF. CDR3 nucleotides: TGTGCCAGCAGTTTGGTCGCCAGGGCCACTGAAGCTTTCTTT.

The rearrangement uses TRBV11-2 and TRBJ2-1, with 7 positions matching TRBD1. Germline CDR1 and CDR2: SGHAT and FQNNGV. CDR3 length: 15 residues. V lost 5 bases to trimming and J lost 5 bases; unmatched junction nucleotides: 9. The CDR3 DNA sequence: TGTGCCAGCAGCCCACGACAGGGAGAGAACAATGAGCAGTTCTTC. Residues: CASSPRQGENNEQFF. Combining the CDR3 with reference TRBV11-2 and TRBJ2-1 gives the whole variable domain EAGVAQSPRYKIIEKRQSVAFWCNPISGHATLYWYQQILGQGPKLLIQFQNNGVVDDSQLPKDRFSAERLKGVDSTLKIQPAKLEDSAVYLCASSPRQGENNEQFFGPGTRLTVL.

This rearrangement joins TRBV24-1 to TRBJ2-1, with TRBD2 matching over 13 bases. Per germline, CDR1 KGHDR and CDR2 SFDVKD. The CDR3 totals 16 residues. Trimming removed 3 bases from V and 6 bases from J; junction bases left unmatched: 4. The CDR3 coding sequence is TGTGCCACCAGTGATGGACTAGCGGGAGCCTTCAATGAGCAGTTCTTC. It is translated as CATSDGLAGAFNEQFF.

J is TRBJ1-5 and V is TRBV30; D possibly corresponds to TRBD1 (5 bases). Germline V lookup: CDR1 GTSNPN, CDR2 SVGIG (reference sequence). V lost 2 bases, J lost 4 bases, and 12 bases lay in between. The CDR3 runs 14 residues. CDR3: CAWSLGTLNQPQHF. As DNA, the CDR3 is TGTGCCTGGAGTCTCGGGACTTTAAATCAGCCCCAGCATTTT.

The count of this clone is one. This chain joins TRBV7-8 and TRBJ2-1; 11 positions agree with TRBD2. The J segment lost 3 bases and the V segment lost 1 base, leaving 14 bases of the junction unmatched. CDR1 and CDR2 (germline): SGHVS, FQNEAQ. The CDR3 length is 20 residues. CDR3 in DNA: TGTGCCAGCAGCTTAGTTTGGGTAGCGGGGGGGACTGTGGACTACAATGAGCAGTTCTTC. This sequence encodes CASSLVWVAGGTVDYNEQFF.

The genes are TRBV28 and TRBJ2-1; D perhaps matches TRBD1 (6 bases). Trimming left V 5 bases short and J 2 bases short, with 10 bases between. From germline, CDR1 is MDHEN and CDR2 SYDVKM. There are 14 residues in the CDR3. CDR3 protein: CASSPTGTYNEQFF. In DNA form, the CDR3 reads TGTGCCAGCAGTCCCACAGGGACCTACAATGAGCAGTTCTTC.

The chain combines TRBV9 with TRBJ2-3, with TRBD2 matching over 11 bases. Germline lookup yields CDR1 SGDLS and CDR2 YYNGEE. This CDR3 region has 17 residues. The J segment lost 2 bases and the V segment lost 0 bases, leaving 5 bases of the junction unmatched. This CDR3 reads CASSVAPSGRFTDTQYF. For the CDR3, the DNA is TGTGCCAGCAGCGTAGCTCCTAGCGGGAGGTTCACAGATACGCAGTATTTT.

The chain has TRBV6-2 or TRBV6-3 and TRBJ1-6, with D possibly matching TRBD1 (5 bases). CDR1 and CDR2 (germline): MNHEY, SVGEGT. Trimming pared 4 bases from V and 7 bases from J, leaving 11 bases between. This CDR3 comprises 14 residues. CDR3 DNA: TGTGCCAGCAGTTCGGCAGGGCCAAATTCACCCCTCCACTTT. Its protein is CASSSAGPNSPLHF.

V gene TRBV6-4 combines with J gene TRBJ2-3; D is unclear. The CDR3 spans 15 residues. Between the trimmed V and J ends, which lost 0 bases and 0 bases, there was a span of 7 bases. Germline CDR1 MRHNA, CDR2 SNTAGT. CDR3 in amino acids: CASSDSTRSTDTQYF. The CDR3 DNA sequence: TGTGCCAGCAGTGACTCAACCAGGAGCACAGATACGCAGTATTTT.

The chain is built from TRBV12-5 and TRBJ2-7; D is perhaps TRBD1 (5 bases). Trimming removed 2 bases at V and 1 base at J, with 12 bases between. In germline, CDR1 is LGHNT, CDR2 FRNRAP. CDR3 size: 15 residues. Written as DNA, the CDR3 is TGTGCTAGTGGTTTGAGTCAGGGATCTTCCTACGAGCAGTACTTC. Its translation: CASGLSQGSSYEQYF.